The 25 T cell receptor beta chains below come from one sample, sequenced in a study of T cells in Graves' hyperthyroidism and ophthalmopathy. Template material for amplifying TCR beta CDR3 regions consisted of RNA transcripts. Carried out on the TCR CDR3, a first-round RT-PCR used the HTBI primer set. TCRdb fed the multiplex PCR reads into MiXCR, producing one record per CDR3 protein. Of 300,000 to 450,000 distinct CDR3 sequences detected, around 25% appear once; the ten largest clones hold around 67%. Sequencing was performed on blood. These receptors were collected from a man aged 45-65 years with Graves' hyperthyroidism.

This clonotype was detected a few times. The V gene is TRBV6-5, the J gene TRBJ2-5; the match to TRBD1 covers 9 bases. Unmatched junction bases numbered 3, after V lost 1 base and J lost 3 bases. The CDR3 totals 15 residues. CDR1 is MNHEY, CDR2 SVGAGI, per germline. The chain's CDR3 is CASSYLTGGEETQYF. The CDR3 DNA is TGTGCCAGCAGTTACTTGACAGGGGGAGAAGAGACCCAGTACTTC.

There are many counts of this clonotype. The chain links TRBV28 to TRBJ2-1, with a weak D call TRBD2 (5 bases). The CDR3 contains 14 residues. CDR1 MDHEN and CDR2 SYDVKM come from the germline V gene. Between the trimmed V and J ends, which lost 5 bases and 1 base, there was a span of 9 bases. CDR3 amino acids: CASSPGGSYNEQFF. The CDR3 DNA reads TGTGCCAGCAGTCCCGGAGGATCCTACAATGAGCAGTTCTTC.

The chain has TRBV7-3 and TRBJ2-6; the match to TRBD1 covers 8 bases. The germline V gene has CDR1 SGHTA and CDR2 FQGTGA. After removal of 1 base from V and 0 bases from J, the junction contained 5 bases not matched to a gene. CDR3 length: 18 amino acids. This CDR3 reads CASSLNGQGFSGANVLTF. CDR3 nucleotides: TGTGCCAGCAGCTTAAATGGACAGGGTTTCTCTGGGGCCAACGTCCTGACTTTC.

This clonotype occurred many times. V usage is TRBV6-1 and J usage is TRBJ1-2, with D possibly TRBD1 on 5 matching bases. The CDR3 spans 15 residues. V dropped 1 base and J dropped 8 bases, with 17 bases sitting between them. Germline V CDR1 and CDR2: MNHNS, SASEGT. The CDR3 here is CASSEGSRDLTGYTF. The DNA of the CDR3 is TGTGCCAGCAGTGAAGGAAGCCGGGACTTAACGGGCTACACCTTC.

This chain uses TRBV30 with TRBJ2-2; D not certain. This CDR3 spans 13 amino acids. Germline CDR1 is GTSNPN and CDR2 is SVGIG (reference sequence). The V gene lost 0 bases and the J gene lost 6 bases, with 8 bases spanning the gap. CDR3: CAWSVRPPGELFF. CDR3 bases: TGTGCCTGGAGTGTACGGCCCCCCGGGGAGCTGTTTTTT. The full variable domain, in which reference TRBV30 and TRBJ2-2 provide the parts outside the CDR3, is SQTIHQWPATLVQPVGSPLSLECTVEGTSNPNLYWYRQAAGRGLQLLFYSVGIGQISSEVPQNLSASRPQDRQFILSSKKLLLSDSGFYLCAWSVRPPGELFFGEGSRLTVL.

This clonotype has only a few counts. The CDR3 coding sequence is TGTGCCTGGAGTGTAGGAGCGGGAGTTCAGACCCAGTACTTC. Its protein product is CAWSVGAGVQTQYF. The chain has TRBV30 and TRBJ2-5, with 8 bases fitting TRBD2. Unmatched junction bases numbered 6, after V lost 0 bases and J lost 6 bases. Germline loops: CDR1 GTSNPN, CDR2 SVGIG (reference sequence). The CDR3 loop spans 14 amino acids.

V usage is TRBV28 and J usage is TRBJ2-1; D not resolved. The CDR3 is made up of 16 amino acids. Trimming removed 5 bases from V and 5 bases from J, with 19 bases in between. Per germline, CDR1 MDHEN and CDR2 SYDVKM. The CDR3 is CASSPRPLGIHNEQFF. CDR3 sequence (DNA): TGTGCCAGCAGTCCCCGGCCCTTGGGGATCCACAATGAGCAGTTCTTC.

The chain joins TRBV2 to TRBJ1-1; D is unclear. Between the trimmed V and J ends, which lost 4 bases and 5 bases, there was a span of 14 bases. The CDR3 runs to 14 residues. Germline V CDR1 and CDR2: SNHLY, FYNNEI. CDR3 nucleotides: TGTGCCAGCAGTGTACTACCTGGAGGGACTGAAGCTTTCTTT. Encoded protein: CASSVLPGGTEAFF.

This rearrangement joins TRBV19 to TRBJ2-3; TRBD2 aligns across 11 bases. Germline CDR1 LNHDA, CDR2 SQIVND (reference sequence). The CDR3 has 16 amino acids. V was clipped by 7 bases and J by 4 bases; unmatched bases: 10. For the CDR3, the DNA is TGTGCCAGTAAGAAGATACTAGCGGGAGTATCAGATACGCAGTATTTT. Its translation is CASKKILAGVSDTQYF.

This clonotype was counted many times. The chain combines TRBV11-2 with TRBJ2-1, with D uncertain. Between the trimmed V and J ends, which lost 1 base and 8 bases, there was a span of 12 bases. In germline, CDR1 is SGHAT, CDR2 FQNNGV. This CDR3 is 14 amino acids long. As DNA, the CDR3 is TGTGCCAGCAGCTTAGGTACAGCTAGGGATGAGCAGTTCTTC. As protein: CASSLGTARDEQFF.

V usage is TRBV18 and J usage is TRBJ1-2, with D maybe TRBD1 (6 bases). V was cut by 9 bases and J by 4 bases, with 15 bases left in between. CDR1 and CDR2 from the germline V gene are KGHSH and LQKENI. The CDR3 totals 13 residues. CDR3 DNA: TGTGCCAGTAGGGACACAGGGCCCTATGGCTACACCTTC. It specifies CASRDTGPYGYTF.

This clonotype was found many times. This chain joins TRBV11-2 and TRBJ2-5; no reliable D call. The CDR3 has 14 residues. With 5 bases removed from V and 3 bases from J, the gap between germline ends came to 13 bases. CDR1 and CDR2 (germline): SGHAT, FQNNGV. The CDR3 coding sequence is TGTGCCAGCAGCCCTAGGAATCTTAAAGAGACCCAGTACTTC. This gives the protein CASSPRNLKETQYF.

This chain joins TRBV11-2 and TRBJ2-5; a weak D match, TRBD1 (5 bases). This CDR3 is built from 14 residues. Trimming stripped 2 bases from V and 3 bases from J, with 10 bases between. Germline CDR1 is SGHAT and CDR2 is FQNNGV. Here the CDR3 DNA reads TGTGCCAGCAGCTTATGGAAAGGGGAAGAGACCCAGTACTTC. This translates into CASSLWKGEETQYF.

In its sample, this clonotype was seen a few times. V usage is TRBV2 and J usage is TRBJ1-6; D may be TRBD1 (6 bases). CDR1 and CDR2 from the germline V gene are SNHLY and FYNNEI. This CDR3 region has 13 residues. Trimming stripped 7 bases from V and 6 bases from J, with 10 bases between. The CDR3 DNA reads as TGTGCCAGCACCCGGGACACTAATTCACCCCTCCACTTT. This sequence encodes CASTRDTNSPLHF. The variable domain in full, with the rest retrieved from reference TRBV2 and TRBJ1-6, is EPEVTQTPSHQVTQMGQEVILRCVPISNHLYFYWYRQILGQKVEFLVSFYNNEISEKSEIFDDQFSVERPDGSNFTLKIRSTKLEDSAMYFCASTRDTNSPLHFGNGTRLTVT.

This clonotype was picked up a small number of times. This sequence joins TRBV6-2 or TRBV6-3 and TRBJ2-1; 12 bases fit TRBD2. The CDR3 consists of 16 residues. Germline V gene sequence: CDR1 MNHEY, CDR2 SVGEGT. The V and J ends lost 6 bases and 8 bases, in that order; junction bases with no gene match: 11. Written as DNA, the CDR3 is TGTGCCAGCAGCCTCCTGGGACTAGCGGGCGCCGATGAGCAGTTCTTC. As protein: CASSLLGLAGADEQFF.

V is TRBV5-1 and J is TRBJ1-1; D unresolved. The CDR3 totals 13 residues. CDR1 is SGHRS and CDR2 is YFSETQ in the germline V gene. Trimming pared 0 bases from V and 7 bases from J, leaving 10 bases between. The CDR3 bases are TGCGCCAGCAGCTTGGGTTTTTCCGGTGAAGCTTTCTTT. Translating it yields CASSLGFSGEAFF.

The sample holds a few counts of this clonotype. This chain uses TRBV20-1 with TRBJ2-5; D perhaps matches TRBD1 (6 bases). Between the trimmed V and J ends, which lost 3 bases and 3 bases, there was a span of 23 bases. Germline CDR1 is DFQATT and CDR2 is SNEGSKA (reference sequence). The CDR3 runs 17 residues. CDR3 coding DNA: TGCAGTGCTAGGGGAACCCCAGGGGATATTCAGGAAGAGACCCAGTACTTC. This gives the protein CSARGTPGDIQEETQYF.

V is TRBV5-1 and J is TRBJ1-1; tentative D call: TRBD1 (6 bases). The CDR3 extends over 14 amino acids. V was clipped by 1 base and J by 11 bases, with 18 bases between them. Germline assignment: CDR1 SGHRS and CDR2 YFSETQ. The CDR3 DNA reads as TGCGCCAGCAGCTTGAATACCGGGCAGGGGTTGGCTTTCTTT. Amino acids: CASSLNTGQGLAFF.

This clonotype was observed at least ten times. The rearrangement links TRBV20-1 to TRBJ2-7; TRBD2 matches 16 bases. Trimming took 1 base from V and 5 from J; bases not matched to a gene: 5. The germline CDR1 and CDR2 sequences are DFQATT and SNEGSKA (reference sequence). This CDR3 contains 16 residues. DNA of the CDR3: TGCAGTGCTAGAGCGGGACTAGCGGGAGGGTTTCACGAGCAGTACTTC. Amino acids: CSARAGLAGGFHEQYF.

Only a few counts were recorded for this clonotype. V gene TRBV27 combines with J gene TRBJ2-4; TRBD1 aligns across 9 bases. The CDR3 spans 16 residues. Germline V CDR1 and CDR2: MNHEY, SMNVEV (reference sequence). With 6 bases clipped from V and 7 bases from J, the junction kept 13 bases outside the gene matches. CDR3 bases: TGTGCCAGCAGCCGGTACGGTCCGGGACAGGGTAACATTCAGTACTTC. Amino acids: CASSRYGPGQGNIQYF.

The chain employs TRBV20-1 and TRBJ2-7; TRBD2 is a possible D gene (6 bases). This CDR3 region has 16 residues. Germline V CDR1 and CDR2: DFQATT, SNEGSKA (reference sequence). The ends were cut back, 3 bases at V and 0 bases at J, with 18 bases in the middle. The CDR3, as DNA: TGCAGTGCTAGCCCTTATGGATCTAGCGCCTCCTACGAGCAGTACTTC. Its protein is CSASPYGSSASYEQYF.

This clonotype has a count of ten or more. The chain is built from TRBV12-3 or TRBV12-4 and TRBJ2-3; tentatively, D is TRBD1 (6 bases). CDR3 length equals 15 residues. V lost 7 bases and J 0 bases, leaving 14 bases between the germline ends. CDR3 bases: TGTGCCAGCAAAACCCTACAGGGCAGCACAGATACGCAGTATTTT. This translates into CASKTLQGSTDTQYF.

Many counts were recorded for this clonotype. The rearrangement links TRBV28 to TRBJ2-1; 7 positions agree with TRBD2. The CDR3 is 14 residues long. The V and J ends lost 3 bases and 7 bases, in that order; junction bases with no gene match: 6. The germline V gene encodes CDR1 MDHEN and CDR2 SYDVKM. The CDR3 DNA sequence: TGTGCCAGCAGTTTGGCGGGAGTCCCGAATGAGCAGTTCTTC. Its translation is CASSLAGVPNEQFF.

There are many counts of this clonotype. V is TRBV28 and J is TRBJ1-1; D remains unclear. Germline CDR1 reads MDHEN; CDR2 reads SYDVKM. The germline V and J ends were trimmed by 7 bases and 1 base, with 4 bases remaining between them. The length of the CDR3 is 11 residues. The CDR3 bases are TGTGCCAGCACGACGAACACTGAAGCTTTCTTT. Its translation is CASTTNTEAFF. The full variable domain, rest sourced from reference TRBV28 and TRBJ1-1, is DVKVTQSSRYLVKRTGEKVFLECVQDMDHENMFWYRQDPGLGLRLIYFSYDVKMKEKGDIPEGYSVSREKKERFSLILESASTNQTSMYLCASTTNTEAFFGQGTRLTVV.

This clonotype was observed many times. The chain has TRBV20-1 and TRBJ2-1; 8 nucleotides line up with TRBD2. The CDR3 is made up of 12 amino acids. V shed 7 bases, J shed 5 bases, and the junction held 4 bases outside the gene matches. Per the germline V gene, CDR1 is DFQATT and CDR2 is SNEGSKA (reference sequence). The CDR3 loop reads CSGLAGNNEQFF. The CDR3 DNA follows: TGCAGTGGGCTAGCGGGTAACAATGAGCAGTTCTTC.